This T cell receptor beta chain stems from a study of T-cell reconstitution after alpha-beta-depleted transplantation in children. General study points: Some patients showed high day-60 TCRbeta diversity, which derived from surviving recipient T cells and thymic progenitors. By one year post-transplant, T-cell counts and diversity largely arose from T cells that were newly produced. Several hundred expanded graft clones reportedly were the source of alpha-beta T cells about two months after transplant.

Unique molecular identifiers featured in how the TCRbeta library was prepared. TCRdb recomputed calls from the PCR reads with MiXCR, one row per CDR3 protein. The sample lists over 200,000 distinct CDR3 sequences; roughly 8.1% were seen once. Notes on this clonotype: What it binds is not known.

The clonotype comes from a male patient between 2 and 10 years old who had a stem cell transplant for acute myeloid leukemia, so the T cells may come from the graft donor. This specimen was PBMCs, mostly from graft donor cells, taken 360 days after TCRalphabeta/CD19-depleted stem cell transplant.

The CDR3 is CASSPYKGGYGYTF. Here the CDR3 DNA reads TGTGCCAGCTCACCGTACAAGGGGGGCTATGGCTACACCTTC. The V call is TRBV18, the J call TRBJ1-2; D might be TRBD1 (6 bases). The germline CDR1 and CDR2 sequences are KGHSH and LQKENI. The CDR3 is 14 amino acids. V dropped 3 bases and J dropped 4 bases, with 12 bases sitting between them.